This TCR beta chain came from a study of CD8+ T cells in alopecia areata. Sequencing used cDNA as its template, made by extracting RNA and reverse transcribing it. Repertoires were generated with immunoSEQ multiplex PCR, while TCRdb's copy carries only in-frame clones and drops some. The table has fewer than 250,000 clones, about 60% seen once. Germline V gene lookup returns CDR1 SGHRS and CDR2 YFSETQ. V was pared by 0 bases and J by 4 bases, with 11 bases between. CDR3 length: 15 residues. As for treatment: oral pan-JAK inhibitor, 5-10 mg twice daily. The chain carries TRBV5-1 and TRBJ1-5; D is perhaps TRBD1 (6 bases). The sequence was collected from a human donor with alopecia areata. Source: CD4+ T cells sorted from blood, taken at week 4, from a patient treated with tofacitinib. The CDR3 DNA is TGCGCCAGCAGCTTGGGGACAGTGCCGAATCAGCCCCAGCATTTT. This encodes CASSLGTVPNQPQHF.